This TCR beta chain comes out of a study of blood T cell repertoires in COVID-19. A single count supports this clone. TCRdb keeps only in-frame clones here, not all; method: immunoSEQ multiplex PCR. This sample yields around 100,000 clones, of which around 85% are seen a single time; about 13% belongs to the top ten. V lost 9 bases, J lost 5 bases, and 21 bases lay in between. This CDR3 is 15 amino acids long. CDR1 and CDR2 (germline): SGHTA, FQGNSA. The source is a human donor in a cohort sampled during active COVID-19. Sequencing was performed on peripheral blood. The V call is TRBV7-2, the J call TRBJ2-3, with a tentative D call TRBD1 (5 bases). The CDR3 spells CASLYGPSRGDTQYF. The CDR3 coding sequence is TGTGCCAGTTTGTATGGTCCCTCTAGGGGAGATACGCAGTATTTT.